Below, 4 T cell receptor beta chains from the same sample are listed, as sequenced in a study of OX40 agonist ivuxolimab in advanced cancers. Sequencing used immunoSEQ multiplex PCR; TCRdb keeps in-frame clones, though not all of them. The sample yields under 50,000 clones, roughly 85% seen once. Source: CD4+ or CD8+ T cells sorted from blood, taken in a trial of the OX40 agonist ivuxolimab. These receptors all come from an adult with an advanced solid tumor such as melanoma, head and neck, liver or kidney cancer.

V gene TRBV6-1 combines with J gene TRBJ1-5; 9 nucleotides line up with TRBD1. This CDR3 has 15 residues. V shed 6 bases and J 7 bases; nucleotides not matched to a gene: 10. The V gene's germline CDR1 is MNHNS and CDR2 SASEGT. The DNA for the CDR3 is TGTGCCAGCAGGCTTAACAGGGGGCTTGGGCAGCCCCAGCATTTT. Protein product: CASRLNRGLGQPQHF.

The chain couples TRBV7-2 to TRBJ2-1, with TRBD1 matching 9 bases. Germline V gives CDR1 SGHTA, CDR2 FQGNSA. Unmatched junction bases numbered 4, after V lost 3 bases and J lost 7 bases. The CDR3 extends over 14 amino acids. The CDR3 sequence is CASSFSTGGNEQFF. CDR3 bases: TGTGCCAGCAGCTTTTCGACAGGGGGGAATGAGCAGTTCTTC. Based on the CDR3 plus reference TRBV7-2 and TRBJ2-1, the full variable domain is GAGVSQSPSNKVTEKGKDVELRCDPISGHTALYWYRQSLGQGLEFLIYFQGNSAPDKSGLPSDRFSAERTGGSVSTLTIQRTQQEDSAVYLCASSFSTGGNEQFFGPGTRLTVL.

The rearrangement joins TRBV7-2 to TRBJ2-3; TRBD2 matches 10 bases. The V segment lost 4 bases and the J segment 4 bases; nucleotides outside the gene matches: 2. The CDR3 covers 14 residues. Per the germline V gene, CDR1 is SGHTA and CDR2 is FQGNSA. CDR3 nucleotides: TGTGCCAGCAGCTCTAGCGGGAGCGCAGATACGCAGTATTTT. It translates to CASSSSGSADTQYF.

CDR3 loop: CASSLVGTGASGNTIYF. CDR3 DNA: TGTGCCAGCAGCTTAGTAGGGACAGGGGCTTCTGGAAACACCATATATTTT. The chain recombines TRBV7-2 with TRBJ1-3, with 10 bases that match TRBD1. The CDR3 sequence is 17 residues long. The V gene end was trimmed by 1 base and the J gene end by 1 base; junction bases not matched to a gene: 4. Germline assignment: CDR1 SGHTA and CDR2 FQGNSA.